This TCR beta chain was sequenced in a study of identical twins (dated by TCRdb to about 2016). Notes on the research overall: The study deep-sequenced TCR alpha and beta repertoires from monozygotic twins, unrelated adults of various ages and cord blood to test whether fetal clonotypes persist. To rule out contamination, the twin experiments were replicated at different times with different library preparation protocols. General findings and caveats noted by the study authors: Invariant T cells such as MAIT and iNKT could partly confound zero-insertion analyses, though diverse VJ usage argued against this for most clonotypes. Because the same donors could not be followed over many years, the conclusions relied on cross-sectional statistical analysis. Fewer insertions were carried by abundant cord blood beta clonotypes; a weaker similar trend was observed in young adult naive repertoires, while no such trend was observed in memory repertoires. Compared with coincidental sharing between unrelated individuals, out-of-frame TCR alpha sequences shared between twins had an excess of sequences with low generation probability. In monozygotic twins, recombination models systematically underestimated out-of-frame TCR alpha sharing, but the models matched the sharing seen between unrelated individuals. Excess twin sharing in beta out-of-frame sequences was weaker because fewer shared sequences lowered the signal-to-noise ratio.

The library was obtained by 5' RACE. The sample was run on an Illumina HiSeq 2000. Template switching added a universal primer binding site, and the final cDNA carried a unique molecular identifier that allowed TCR cDNA molecules to be counted accurately. Specific primers in the conserved constant-segment region were used to synthesize first-strand cDNA for TCR alpha and beta chains. To control for contamination, each cDNA library was double barcoded with a SMART-Mk sample barcode plus Illumina barcodes. TruSeq adapter sequences, together with Illumina sample barcodes, were added in two successive PCR steps. The TCR alpha and beta cDNA libraries were sequenced on the Illumina HiSeq platform using custom primers. The original methods were these. Unique molecular identifiers were extracted from raw reads with MiGEC, and CDR3 positions were determined with MiXCR. For each individual, recombination models were inferred using an EM algorithm with the repgenHMM and IGoR tools. Shared clonotypes were analyzed with the tcR package in R, and sharing was normalized by the product of cloneset sizes. Out-of-frame nonproductive sequences were analyzed to study raw recombination free of thymic and clonal selection effects. The public reads were reprocessed in TCRdb via fastp at Q25 and MiXCR, keeping in-frame beta chains. Identical CDR3 protein sequences are pooled into one entry, listed with their most common genes and DNA. These V and J calls originate from TCRdb's pipeline instead of the authors' own analysis. This sample lists 200,000 to 250,000 distinct CDR3 sequences; over 5.5% were detected once. Of the sample, more than 14% falls within the top ten clones.

Its CDR3 holds 19 amino acids, cysteine through phenylalanine. Of all the DNA, just the CDR3 is kept, 57 bases in frame from base 1. Sequences ENHRY (CDR1) and SYGVKD (CDR2) are obtained from the germline V gene. V sheds 3 bases and J sheds 0 bases, leaving 23 bases between their ends. Every donor was a healthy Caucasian. The twin cohort comprised three pairs of female monozygotic twins, all aged about 18 to 29 years. CD4+ and CD8+ T cell populations were isolated with positive isolation kits from Invitrogen. About this clonotype: The antigen this receptor binds is unknown. Base qualities are missing; no much larger clone stands one base away.

The data also belong to a second study, concerning T cells expressing NK-cell markers. As noted in the second study: Under 10 donors provided sorted CD3+CD56+NKG2C+, CD3+CD56+NKG2C- and CD3+CD56-NKG2C+ T-cell subsets, whose TCR beta-chain repertoires were profiled. Of the eight sequenced donors, seven were found to be HCMV-seropositive and one was found to be HCMV-seronegative. To restrict sorting to alphabetaTCR-expressing T cells, an anti-gammadeltaTCR antibody was added in several experiments. In 5 to 7 donors, the dominant CD3+CD56+NKG2C+ clonotypes were found to rank among the top 10 CD8+ clonotypes and to make up about 1.0-7.5% of CD8+ T cells. Those dominant clonotypes were again the most abundant among CD3+CD56-NKG2C+ cells in several donors, at roughly 28.3-65%. Whether the expanded NKG2C-expressing T cell clones were specific for HCMV antigens was left unclear. Randomly selected healthy volunteers, three men and five women, were used as the eight sequenced donors. HCMV serostatus was determined by detecting HCMV-specific IgG in serum with a commercial ELISA kit. MIGEC was used to demultiplex reads and group reads by UMI, and MiTCR was used to assemble and quantify clonotypes. To exclude erroneous sequences, only TCR cDNA sequences supported by at least two reads were retained. The tcR package was used for downstream repertoire analysis, and clonotypes were matched between fractions using CDR3 nucleotide sequence together with V segment. Antigen specificity was annotated against VDJdb with VDJmatch, allowing one amino acid substitution in CDR3.

Sequenced sample: CD8+ T cells sorted from blood. Recombination linked TRBV10-3 to TRBJ1-1; 5 matching bases give a weak D call of TRBD1. The clonotype originates from a woman aged 18-29 years in good health. The DNA sequence reads TGTGCCATCAGTGATAGTGGACAAACTGTTGGGTGGATGAACACTGAAGCTTTCTTT. Translated, this gives CAISDSGQTVGWMNTEAFF.